One sample yielded the 26 T cell receptor beta chains listed below, sequenced in a study of neurological immune-mediated disorders (dated by TCRdb to the late 2010s). The time point label of this sample denotes: technical triplicate 1. Library preparation was by 5' RACE. The sequencer listed for this sample is Illumina HiSeq 2500. TCRdb itself trimmed the public reads at Q25 with fastp, ran MiXCR and retained productive beta chains. Each record represents a unique CDR3 protein, reported with the most common genes and DNA among its rows. The sample contains fewer than 25,000 distinct CDR3 sequences, about 12% of them found a single time. The top ten constitute about 5.5% of the sample. Sequenced material: CD4+ T cells from blood. Receptors originate from a female donor with HTLV-1-associated myelopathy (HAM/TSP).

The chain links TRBV20-1 to TRBJ2-1, with 8 bases lining up with TRBD2. CDR1 and CDR2 (germline): DFQATT, SNEGSKA (reference sequence). V shed 5 bases and J 7 bases; nucleotides not matched to a gene: 7. The CDR3 covers 13 residues. The CDR3 DNA is TGCAGTGCTGCCACCGGGGGGGGGAATGAGCAGTTCTTC. Its protein is CSAATGGGNEQFF.

This clonotype was detected ten times or more. This chain links TRBV12-3 or TRBV12-4 with TRBJ2-1; 7 nucleotides agree with TRBD2. This CDR3 region has 13 residues. V was pared by 1 base and J by 6 bases, with 0 bases of the junction left unmatched. The CDR3 coding sequence is TGTGCCAGCAGTTTAGGCGGGGGCAATGAGCAGTTCTTC. Its protein product is CASSLGGGNEQFF.

This clonotype appeared a few times. Just one base apart from a much larger clone, this may be a read error. J is TRBJ2-1 and V is TRBV4-1, with 15 bases that match TRBD2. V shed 6 bases, J shed 7 bases, and the junction held 10 bases outside the gene matches. The CDR3 has 17 amino acids. From germline, CDR1 is MGHRA and CDR2 YSYEKL. The CDR3 loop is CASSKDGLAGGDNEQFF. DNA of the CDR3: TGCGCCAGCAGTAAAGATGGACTAGCGGGGGGGGATAATGAGCAGTTCTTC.

This clonotype was counted ten times or more. The chain joins TRBV5-6 to TRBJ1-5; 9 nucleotides align to TRBD1. The CDR3 has 15 amino acids. Trimming removed 3 bases from V and 3 bases from J; junction bases left unmatched: 4. The V gene's germline CDR1 is SGHDT and CDR2 YYEEEE. The DNA of the CDR3 is TGTGCCAGCAGCTCAACAGGGGGCCTCAATCAGCCCCAGCATTTT. As protein: CASSSTGGLNQPQHF.

This clonotype was detected only a few times. The genes are TRBV20-1 and TRBJ1-2; D uncertain. Trimming took off 6 bases at V and 5 bases at J, with 19 bases between the two ends. Germline V gene data show CDR1 as DFQATT and CDR2 as SNEGSKA (reference sequence). CDR3 length equals 14 residues. The CDR3 is CSAHNLDGGYGYTF. In nucleotides, the CDR3 is TGCAGTGCCCACAACCTTGACGGTGGGTATGGCTACACCTTC.

This clonotype was recorded many times. The chain couples TRBV15 to TRBJ2-3; the D gene is possibly TRBD1 (5 bases). CDR3 length: 16 residues. V was cut by 1 base and J by 4 bases, with 15 bases left in between. The germline gives CDR1 LNHNV, CDR2 YYDKDF (reference sequence). Written as DNA, the CDR3 is TGTGCCACCAGCAGAGGCCAGGGCCCCCGGTCAGATACGCAGTATTTT. This gives the protein CATSRGQGPRSDTQYF.

This clonotype was detected many times. The chain has TRBV20-1 and TRBJ1-5; 9 bases agree with TRBD1. This CDR3 comprises 14 residues. J gave up 7 bases and V 3 bases, and 7 bases lay outside the gene matches. CDR1 and CDR2 from the germline V gene are DFQATT and SNEGSKA (reference sequence). Written as DNA, the CDR3 is TGCAGTGCTAGCACGACAGGGGGGATACAGCCCCAGCATTTT. Protein product: CSASTTGGIQPQHF.

This clonotype was recorded many times. The CDR3 is CASSLVEGGEQYF. DNA for the CDR3: TGTGCCAGCAGCTTAGTGGAGGGTGGTGAGCAGTACTTC. The chain carries TRBV7-9 and TRBJ2-7; D possibly corresponds to TRBD2 (6 bases). Trimming left V 1 base short and J 7 bases short, with 11 bases between. The CDR3 length is 13 residues. Germline V gene lookup returns CDR1 SEHNR and CDR2 FQNEAQ (reference sequence).

The chain links TRBV20-1 to TRBJ2-3; 9 bases are shared with TRBD1. This CDR3 comprises 14 residues. Trimming removed 0 bases from V and 5 bases from J; junction bases left unmatched: 3. CDR1 and CDR2 from the germline V gene are DFQATT and SNEGSKA (reference sequence). CDR3 in amino acids: CSARDQGQGDTQYF. The CDR3, as DNA: TGCAGTGCTAGAGATCAGGGACAGGGAGATACGCAGTATTTT.

This clonotype has at least ten counts. The chain has TRBV11-2 and TRBJ1-6; no definite D call. In germline, CDR1 is SGHAT, CDR2 FQNNGV. The CDR3 has 12 residues. V dropped 1 base and J dropped 7 bases, with 2 bases sitting between them. The CDR3 region has the DNA TGTGCCAGCAGCTTAGGCAATTCACCCCTCCACTTT. It translates to CASSLGNSPLHF.

This clonotype was recorded at least ten times. The rearrangement uses TRBV20-1 and TRBJ1-2; D may be TRBD1 (5 bases). This CDR3 spans 14 amino acids. Germline CDR1 reads DFQATT; CDR2 reads SNEGSKA (reference sequence). Trimming removed 3 bases from V and 0 bases from J, with 11 bases in between. CDR3 sequence (DNA): TGCAGTGCTAGTAGGGGACGGGCTAACTATGGCTACACCTTC. Translation gives CSASRGRANYGYTF.

A few counts support this clonotype. A read error may be the cause here, since a much bigger clone is one base away. This rearrangement joins TRBV11-2 to TRBJ2-2, with 14 nucleotides matching TRBD2. Germline V CDR1 and CDR2: SGHAT, FQNNGV. The CDR3 length is 17 residues. V lost 5 bases, J lost 6 bases, and 8 bases stayed unmatched. CDR3: CASSPGTSGSRAGELFF. The CDR3 bases are TGTGCCAGCAGCCCCGGGACTAGCGGGAGTAGGGCCGGGGAGCTGTTTTTT.

This clonotype came up many times. This chain links TRBV7-2 with TRBJ1-3; TRBD1 aligns across 8 bases. V lost 6 bases to trimming and J lost 3 bases; unmatched junction nucleotides: 4. The CDR3 runs to 14 residues. Germline lookup yields CDR1 SGHTA and CDR2 FQGNSA. CDR3 DNA: TGTGCCAGCAGGTCCGGGACAGGTGGAAACACCATATATTTT. This codes for CASRSGTGGNTIYF.

The table lists this clonotype with many counts. The chain links TRBV7-8 to TRBJ2-5; TRBD1 matches at 8 bases. This CDR3 has 15 amino acids. The germline V gene encodes CDR1 SGHVS and CDR2 FQNEAQ. The V gene end was trimmed by 0 bases and the J gene end by 7 bases; junction bases not matched to a gene: 7. The CDR3 spells CASSLARTGSGTQYF. As DNA, the CDR3 is TGTGCCAGCAGCTTAGCCAGGACAGGGTCAGGGACCCAGTACTTC.

The sample holds many counts of this clonotype. The CDR3 loop is CASSFGSSYNEQFF. In DNA, the CDR3 is TGTGCCAGCAGTTTCGGGAGCTCCTACAATGAGCAGTTCTTC. The chain recombines TRBV12-3 or TRBV12-4 with TRBJ2-1; tentative D call: TRBD2 (6 bases). The CDR3 has 14 amino acids. With 3 bases removed from V and 0 bases from J, the gap between germline ends came to 6 bases.

This sequence joins TRBV4-2 and TRBJ2-5, with a weak D call TRBD1 (5 bases). Trimming took 0 bases from V and 8 from J, leaving 13 bases between them. CDR3 length equals 14 residues. Germline V lookup: CDR1 LGHNA, CDR2 YNFKEQ. CDR3 in amino acids: CASSQDWGRQTQYF. Here the CDR3 DNA reads TGTGCCAGCAGCCAAGATTGGGGCCGCCAAACCCAGTACTTC.

A note on this clonotype: A much larger clone lies one base from this, so it may be a read error. The chain is built from TRBV5-1 and TRBJ1-5; D uncertain. From germline, CDR1 is SGHRS and CDR2 YFSETQ. CDR3 length: 15 residues. Trimming took off 5 bases at V and 0 bases at J, with 12 bases between the two ends. CDR3 in amino acids: CASRSGIDSNQPQHF. CDR3 sequence (DNA): TGCGCCAGCAGATCGGGGATCGATAGCAATCAGCCCCAGCATTTT.

Many counts were recorded for this clonotype. The rearrangement uses TRBV7-2 and TRBJ2-7, with TRBD2 identical over 8 bases. The germline V gene has CDR1 SGHTA and CDR2 FQGNSA. With 5 bases clipped from V and 3 bases from J, the junction kept 6 bases outside the gene matches. The CDR3 is made up of 14 amino acids. For the CDR3, the DNA is TGTGCCAGCAGCACGCGGACTAGCCGCTACGAGCAGTACTTC. Residues: CASSTRTSRYEQYF.

The table lists this clonotype with many counts. The chain links TRBV5-1 to TRBJ2-1; 14 positions agree with TRBD2. The CDR3 consists of 17 residues. Germline loops: CDR1 SGHRS, CDR2 YFSETQ. V trimming: 2 bases; J trimming: 7 bases; junction bases outside the gene matches: 8. The CDR3 bases are TGCGCCAGCAGCTTAGCACCGGGACTAGCGGGAGTTAATGAGCAGTTCTTC. Protein: CASSLAPGLAGVNEQFF.

This clonotype came up many times. The rearrangement links TRBV5-1 to TRBJ2-3; D perhaps matches TRBD1 (6 bases). The CDR3 extends over 14 amino acids. CDR1 SGHRS and CDR2 YFSETQ come from the germline V gene. V lost 5 bases and J lost 4, with 14 bases in between. CDR3 sequence reads: CASRNRERSDTQYF. CDR3 DNA: TGCGCCAGCAGGAACAGGGAGCGTTCAGATACGCAGTATTTT.

This clonotype has ten or more counts. The CDR3 DNA reads as TGCGCCAGCATGGGGGATTGGACCCAGTACTTC. Translation: CASMGDWTQYF. The chain links TRBV5-1 to TRBJ2-5; either TRBD1 or TRBD2 may supply D (5 bases each). The V end lost 6 bases, the J end lost 7 bases, and 10 bases lay between the germline ends. Germline CDR1 SGHRS, CDR2 YFSETQ. The CDR3 contains 11 residues.

This clonotype was detected ten times or more. V usage is TRBV29-1 and J usage is TRBJ2-7; D unclear. The germline V gene has CDR1 SQVTM and CDR2 ANQGSEA. The germline V and J ends were trimmed by 5 bases and 4 bases, with 6 bases remaining between them. The CDR3 runs 10 residues. The CDR3 loop is CSVKNYEQYF. As DNA, the CDR3 is TGCAGCGTTAAGAATTACGAGCAGTACTTC.

The chain couples TRBV20-1 to TRBJ1-1; D uncertain. This CDR3 spans 12 amino acids. V gave up 7 bases and J gave up 0 bases, with 9 bases separating them. The V gene's germline CDR1 is DFQATT and CDR2 SNEGSKA (reference sequence). The CDR3: CSGFRVNTEAFF. In DNA form, the CDR3 reads TGCAGTGGTTTTCGGGTGAACACTGAAGCTTTCTTT.

This clonotype was observed at least ten times. The gene calls are TRBV20-1 and TRBJ2-2, with 9 bases fitting TRBD2. This CDR3 has 14 residues. After removal of 6 bases from V and 4 bases from J, the junction contained 6 bases not matched to a gene. Germline CDR1 reads DFQATT; CDR2 reads SNEGSKA (reference sequence). CDR3 DNA: TGCAGTGCCGCCGGGACTAGCACCACCGGGGAGCTGTTTTTT. Translating it yields CSAAGTSTTGELFF.

This clonotype appeared many times. The rearrangement uses TRBV4-1 and TRBJ2-3; possibly TRBD2 for D (6 bases). Germline assignment: CDR1 MGHRA and CDR2 YSYEKL. The CDR3 runs to 17 residues. Trimming shortened V by 0 bases and J by 6 bases, and 19 bases separated the two germline ends. CDR3: CASSQDLATRGPDTQYF. The CDR3 DNA reads as TGCGCCAGCAGCCAAGATCTTGCGACTAGGGGTCCTGATACGCAGTATTTT.

This clonotype showed up many times. V usage is TRBV25-1 and J usage is TRBJ2-7, with D perhaps TRBD1 (7 bases). The CDR3 has 18 residues. V shed 2 bases and J shed 1 base, with 21 bases lying between them. Per germline, CDR1 MGHDK and CDR2 SYGVNS. As DNA, the CDR3 is TGTGCCAGCAGTGAAATAGGTGAATGGGCAGGGGGGTCCTACGAGCAGTACTTC. This codes for CASSEIGEWAGGSYEQYF.